A selection of T cell receptor beta chains follows, all from one sample in a study of regulatory T cells in long-lasting Graves disease. One entry per CDR3 protein results from TCRdb running MiXCR on the reads. Of around 530 distinct CDR3 sequences listed, around three fifths were seen once; the top ten hold 35% to 60%. The sequencing here drew on peripheral blood mononuclear cells (PBMCs), taken with antithyroid drug treatment, in newly diagnosed or persistent Graves disease (not recorded which). All receptors derive from a female donor with Graves disease. CDR3s include the opening cysteine and the closing phenylalanine or tryptophan. D genes are given only for firm matches. Clone size appears in some rows only: once, few, many, or a class for an expanded clone.

V,size,J,D,CDR3,DNA
TRBV30,-,TRBJ1-5,-,CAWSPYDRSGQPQHF,TGTGCCTGGAGTCCCTACGACAGAAGCGGTCAGCCCCAGCATTTT
TRBV7-9,-,TRBJ1-4,TRBD1,CASSLSGQGKRDNEKLFF,TGTGCCAGCAGCTTATCTGGACAGGGAAAGAGGGATAATGAAAAACTGTTTTTT
TRBV2,-,TRBJ1-3,-,CASSLPWDISVGNTIYF,TGTGCCAGCAGCCTCCCGTGGGACATATCCGTTGGAAACACCATATATTTT
TRBV19,-,TRBJ2-2,TRBD1,CASSTRQGSYTGELFF,TGTGCCAGTAGTACGCGACAGGGTAGTTACACCGGGGAGCTGTTTTTT
TRBV12-3/TRBV12-4,-,TRBJ1-6,TRBD1,CASSSRDRGNSPLHF,TGTGCCAGCAGCAGCCGGGACAGGGGAAATTCACCCCTCCACTTT
TRBV5-1,-,TRBJ1-6,-,CASSLVGLGSPLHF,TGCGCCAGCAGCTTGGTTGGGTTGGGATCACCCCTCCACTTT
TRBV19,once,TRBJ2-1,TRBD1,CASSGTGVRAYNEQFF,TGTGCCAGTAGTGGGACAGGGGTACGGGCCTACAATGAGCAGTTCTTC
TRBV6-2/TRBV6-3,-,TRBJ1-5,TRBD1,CASSYRGQGNQPQHF,TGTGCCAGCAGTTACAGGGGGCAGGGCAATCAGCCCCAGCATTTT
TRBV5-4,-,TRBJ2-2,TRBD1,CASSWTGAGELFF,TGTGCCAGCAGCTGGACAGGGGCCGGGGAGCTGTTTTTT
TRBV18,-,TRBJ2-3,-,CASSPPSHTDTQYF,TGTGCCAGCTCACCACCGTCCCACACAGATACGCAGTATTTT
TRBV7-9,-,TRBJ2-7,TRBD1,CASSLASTGVEQYF,TGTGCCAGCAGCTTAGCTTCGACAGGGGTCGAGCAGTACTTC
TRBV11-1,-,TRBJ2-1,TRBD2,CASSSPLSGPSYNEQFF,TGTGCCAGCAGCTCGCCTCTTAGCGGGCCCTCCTACAATGAGCAGTTCTTC
TRBV19,-,TRBJ1-2,-,CASSDQGKGSGYTF,TGTGCCAGTTCTGACCAGGGTAAAGGCTCTGGCTACACCTTC
TRBV6-2/TRBV6-3,-,TRBJ1-6,TRBD1,CASSYSDRGPYNSPLHF,TGTGCCAGCAGTTACTCGGACAGGGGACCGTATAATTCACCCCTCCACTTT
TRBV29-1,-,TRBJ1-2,-,CSVFHLTKTGENYGYTF,TGCAGCGTTTTTCACTTAACCAAGACGGGAGAGAACTATGGCTACACCTTC
TRBV28,-,TRBJ2-1,TRBD2,CASTSGGDEDSYNEQFF,TGTGCCAGCACCTCCGGGGGGGACGAAGACTCCTACAATGAGCAGTTCTTC
TRBV5-5,-,TRBJ2-5,-,CASSLTGAGETQYF,TGTGCCAGCAGCTTGACGGGAGCCGGGGAGACCCAGTACTTC
TRBV4-3,once,TRBJ2-1,-,CASSQDRGLEQFF,TGCGCCAGCAGCCAAGATAGAGGACTAGAGCAGTTCTTC
TRBV11-3,-,TRBJ2-1,-,CTSSLDSGEYSYNEQFF,TGTACCAGCAGCTTAGATTCGGGCGAATACTCCTACAATGAGCAGTTCTTC
TRBV6-2/TRBV6-3,few,TRBJ2-1,TRBD2,CASTGGTSPVGEQFF,TGTGCCAGCACCGGGGGGACTAGCCCCGTGGGTGAGCAGTTCTTC
TRBV19,-,TRBJ1-1,-,CASSPEGVSAEAFF,TGTGCCAGTAGTCCCGAAGGAGTTTCGGCTGAAGCTTTCTTT
TRBV5-1,-,TRBJ2-1,TRBD1,CASSGQGSYNEQFF,TGCGCCAGCAGCGGACAGGGAAGTTACAATGAGCAGTTCTTC
TRBV4-1,few,TRBJ2-7,-,CASSQPPKLANAYEQYF,TGCGCCAGCAGCCAACCCCCGAAGCTAGCCAATGCCTACGAGCAGTACTTC
TRBV7-3,-,TRBJ2-2,-,CASSSTLPGELFF,TGTGCCAGCAGCTCCACCCTACCCGGGGAGCTGTTTTTT
TRBV6-6,-,TRBJ1-6,-,CASSYEVPSISPLHF,TGTGCCAGCAGTTACGAAGTGCCCTCAATTTCACCCCTCCACTTT
TRBV30,-,TRBJ2-2,-,CAWSVGLTTGELFF,TGTGCCTGGAGTGTTGGACTAACAACCGGGGAGCTGTTTTTT
TRBV28,-,TRBJ2-1,-,CASSPFAGLPNNEQFF,TGTGCCAGCAGCCCTTTTGCGGGCCTTCCTAACAATGAGCAGTTCTTC
TRBV2,-,TRBJ2-7,-,CASSWGTPGPYEQYF,TGTGCCAGCAGTTGGGGGACACCAGGACCCTACGAGCAGTACTTC
TRBV19,-,TRBJ2-1,-,CASTPRRANEQFF,TGTGCCAGTACCCCCCGAAGGGCCAATGAGCAGTTCTTC
TRBV6-1,-,TRBJ2-7,-,CASSEIRQGGYYEQYF,TGTGCCAGCAGTGAGATCAGGCAGGGCGGATACTACGAGCAGTACTTC
TRBV10-3,once,TRBJ2-1,TRBD2,CAISLAGSDNEQFF,TGTGCCATCAGCCTAGCGGGATCAGACAATGAGCAGTTCTTC
TRBV19,-,TRBJ2-3,TRBD2,CASRPERGEMYF,TGTGCCAGTCGCCCGGAGCGGGGGGAGATGTATTTT
TRBV7-8,few,TRBJ2-3,-,CASSSTGIGTQYF,TGTGCCAGCAGCTCCACAGGGATAGGTACGCAGTATTTT
TRBV21-1,-,TRBJ2-2,-,CASSPRYGSCFF,-
TRBV27,-,TRBJ2-7,-,CASSSIQGPLYEQYF,TGTGCCAGCAGTTCTATCCAGGGACCTCTCTACGAGCAGTACTTC
TRBV12-3/TRBV12-4,-,TRBJ1-1,TRBD1,CASSLQGLTEAFF,TGTGCCAGCAGTCTACAGGGGTTGACTGAAGCTTTCTTT
TRBV27,once,TRBJ2-4,TRBD1,CASSDRVSKNIQYF,TGTGCCAGCAGCGACAGGGTTTCCAAAAACATTCAGTACTTC
TRBV3-1,few,TRBJ2-7,-,CASNLAGTYEQYF,TGTGCCAGCAACTTGGCTGGTACCTACGAGCAGTACTTC
TRBV30,-,TRBJ2-3,TRBD2,CAWSTSGTDTQYF,TGTGCCTGGAGTACTAGCGGGACAGATACGCAGTATTTT
TRBV5-1,-,TRBJ2-5,TRBD2,CASSQSDSSGRGTQYF,TGCGCCAGCAGCCAGTCTGATTCCAGCGGGAGGGGGACCCAGTACTTC
TRBV18,-,TRBJ2-6,-,CASSPYREISGANVLTF,TGTGCCAGCTCACCATATCGGGAGATCTCTGGGGCCAACGTCCTGACTTTC
TRBV13,-,TRBJ1-5,TRBD1,CASSSHRGSSNQPQHF,TGTGCCAGCAGCTCCCACAGGGGAAGTAGCAATCAGCCCCAGCATTTT
TRBV10-3,few,TRBJ2-5,-,CAISLRHQETQYF,TGTGCCATCAGTCTCAGGCACCAAGAGACCCAGTACTTC
TRBV7-9,-,TRBJ2-7,-,CASSPSEEQYF,TGTGCCAGCAGTCCCTCCGAAGAGCAGTACTTC
TRBV12-3/TRBV12-4,few,TRBJ2-1,-,CASGGAYNEQFF,TGTGCCTCAGGGGGGGCCTACAATGAGCAGTTCTTC
TRBV28,-,TRBJ2-2,TRBD1,CASSRTGGNTGELFF,TGTGCCAGCAGTCGCACAGGGGGCAACACCGGGGAGCTGTTTTTT
TRBV24-1,-,TRBJ1-5,TRBD1,CATSDFPDRGDQPQHF,TGTGCCACCAGTGATTTCCCGGACAGGGGCGATCAGCCCCAGCATTTT
TRBV7-2,-,TRBJ2-7,TRBD2,CASSPPRAGTYEQYF,TGTGCCAGCAGCCCCCCCCGAGCGGGAACTTACGAGCAGTACTTC